This TCR beta chain was sequenced during a study of T cell responses to AZD1222 COVID-19 vaccine. Notes on this clone: Antigen unknown.

V lost 1 base to trimming and J lost 2 bases, with 13 bases between them. Germline-derived CDR1 and CDR2 are SGHRS and YFSETQ. CDR3 length: 15 amino acids. TCRdb's table, derived via immunoSEQ multiplex PCR, lists solely in-frame clones and lacks some. The sample lists tens of thousands of clones, roughly nine tenths occurring once. Overall study findings and caveats: CD4 TCRs associated with vaccination spanned spike, dominating at 160-218 and 743-854. White British people made up most donors, females outnumbered males, and clonal diversity was possibly underestimated. Repertoires in all cases were sampled only once the peak T cell response had passed. Only a handful of AZD1222 recipients, roughly 6 in all, had baseline seropositivity.

This sample comprised peripheral blood, obtained 28 days after the second AZD1222 dose. The TCR was taken from an adult who received the AZD1222 COVID-19 vaccine. V usage is TRBV5-1 and J usage is TRBJ2-7, with D perhaps TRBD1 (6 bases). CDR3 DNA sequence: TGCGCCAGCAGCTTGTGGCCAGGGGACACCTACGAGCAGTACTTC. This translates into CASSLWPGDTYEQYF.